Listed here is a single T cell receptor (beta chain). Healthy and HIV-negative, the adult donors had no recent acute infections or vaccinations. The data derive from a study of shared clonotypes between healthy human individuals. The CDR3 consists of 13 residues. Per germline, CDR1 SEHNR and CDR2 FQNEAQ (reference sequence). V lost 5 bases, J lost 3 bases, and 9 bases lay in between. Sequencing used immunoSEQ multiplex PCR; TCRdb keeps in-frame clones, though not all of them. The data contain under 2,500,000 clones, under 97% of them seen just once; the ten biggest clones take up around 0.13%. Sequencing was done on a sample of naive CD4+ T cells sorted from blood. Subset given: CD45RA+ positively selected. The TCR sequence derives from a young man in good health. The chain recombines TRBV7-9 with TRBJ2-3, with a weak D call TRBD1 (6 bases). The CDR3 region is CASSSDRTDTQYF. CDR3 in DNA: TGTGCCAGCAGCAGCGACAGGACAGATACGCAGTATTTT.